This is a list of T cell receptor beta chains from one sample in a study of cytomegalovirus exposure and HLA in healthy donors. The table came from immunoSEQ multiplex PCR; TCRdb's copy has only in-frame clones and leaves some out. The sample records some 160,000 clones, about 72% being singletons. What was sequenced was PBMCs. Receptors originate from a man between 60 and 70 years old in good health and CMV-seronegative. Each CDR3 is given with its conserved first and last residue. The order of the fields is V gene, D gene, clone size, J gene, CDR3 DNA, CDR3 protein. The D gene is left open where the match is weak. Expanded clones are given a class, and other clones once, few, many or no size at all.

V gene: TRBV5-4
D gene: TRBD1
clone size: few
J gene: TRBJ2-7
CDR3 DNA: TGTGCCAGCAGCTTGGGGTTCCAAACAGGGGACGAGCAGTACTTC
CDR3 protein: CASSLGFQTGDEQYF

V gene: TRBV23-1
D gene: TRBD2
clone size: -
J gene: TRBJ2-1
CDR3 DNA: TGCGCCAGCAGTTTACCGGGACTAGCTGTGTACAATGAGCAGTTCTTC
CDR3 protein: CASSLPGLAVYNEQFF

V gene: TRBV5-4
D gene: TRBD2
clone size: few
J gene: TRBJ2-3
CDR3 DNA: TGTGCCAGCAGCCGAGATAGCGGGAGGGCCGGAGATACGCAGTATTTT
CDR3 protein: CASSRDSGRAGDTQYF

V gene: TRBV5-1
D gene: TRBD1
clone size: -
J gene: TRBJ1-1
CDR3 DNA: TGCGCCAGCAGCTTACAGGGGGGCACTGAAGCTTTCTTT
CDR3 protein: CASSLQGGTEAFF

V gene: TRBV7-2
D gene: -
clone size: -
J gene: TRBJ1-4
CDR3 DNA: TGTGCCAGCAGCTTTCCGACAGGCCCTAATGAAAAACTGTTTTTT
CDR3 protein: CASSFPTGPNEKLFF

V gene: TRBV9
D gene: -
clone size: -
J gene: TRBJ2-2
CDR3 DNA: TGTGCCAGCAGCGACAAGGGGGCGAACACCGGGGAGCTGTTTTTT
CDR3 protein: CASSDKGANTGELFF

V gene: TRBV19
D gene: -
clone size: once
J gene: TRBJ1-5
CDR3 DNA: TGTGCCAGTAGCCTAGGGGTTAGCAATCAGCCCCAGCATTTT
CDR3 protein: CASSLGVSNQPQHF

V gene: TRBV11-1
D gene: -
clone size: -
J gene: TRBJ2-1
CDR3 DNA: TGTGCCAGCAGCTTATCCGAAATTAGCAGACACAATGAGCAGTTCTTC
CDR3 protein: CASSLSEISRHNEQFF

V gene: TRBV30
D gene: -
clone size: -
J gene: TRBJ2-7
CDR3 DNA: TGTGCCTGGAGTGTATATTCCTCCTACGAGCAGTACTTC
CDR3 protein: CAWSVYSSYEQYF

V gene: TRBV9
D gene: -
clone size: -
J gene: TRBJ1-4
CDR3 DNA: TGTGCCAGCAGCGTAGCAGGGAGGAATGAAAAACTGTTTTTT
CDR3 protein: CASSVAGRNEKLFF

V gene: TRBV18
D gene: TRBD1
clone size: -
J gene: TRBJ1-1
CDR3 DNA: TGTGCCAGCTCACCCCCGTCCCGGGACAGCTTGAACACTGAAGCTTTCTTT
CDR3 protein: CASSPPSRDSLNTEAFF

V gene: TRBV7-2
D gene: -
clone size: once
J gene: TRBJ2-7
CDR3 DNA: TGTGCCAGCAGCCCCACTCGCGGGTCCTACGAGCAGTACTTC
CDR3 protein: CASSPTRGSYEQYF

V gene: TRBV30
D gene: -
clone size: -
J gene: TRBJ2-2
CDR3 DNA: TGTGCCTGGGGACAGTTCCTGAACACCGGGGAGCTGTTTTTT
CDR3 protein: CAWGQFLNTGELFF

V gene: TRBV11-2
D gene: -
clone size: -
J gene: TRBJ1-4
CDR3 DNA: TGTGCCAGCACCAAGCAGGCTACTAATGAAAAACTGTTTTTT
CDR3 protein: CASTKQATNEKLFF

V gene: TRBV27
D gene: -
clone size: -
J gene: TRBJ2-7
CDR3 DNA: TGTGCCAGCAGTTGGGCTACAGGGTCCTACGAGCAGTACTTC
CDR3 protein: CASSWATGSYEQYF

V gene: TRBV14
D gene: -
clone size: -
J gene: TRBJ2-7
CDR3 DNA: TGTGCCAGCAGCCAAGTGGGACTGGCCAGAACAAAGTACTTC
CDR3 protein: CASSQVGLARTKYF

V gene: TRBV9
D gene: TRBD2
clone size: -
J gene: TRBJ2-3
CDR3 DNA: TGTGCCAGCAGCGTAACTAGCGGGGGGAGCACAGATACGCAGTATTTT
CDR3 protein: CASSVTSGGSTDTQYF

V gene: TRBV19
D gene: -
clone size: -
J gene: TRBJ2-4
CDR3 DNA: TGTGCCAGTAGTATTTCAGGGGATAACATTCAGTACTTC
CDR3 protein: CASSISGDNIQYF

V gene: TRBV28
D gene: TRBD1
clone size: few
J gene: TRBJ2-7
CDR3 DNA: TGTGCCAGCAGCCTGGACAGGGATGGGTCCTACGAGCAGTACTTC
CDR3 protein: CASSLDRDGSYEQYF

V gene: TRBV5-1
D gene: TRBD1
clone size: few
J gene: TRBJ1-1
CDR3 DNA: TGCGCCAGCAGCGCGGGACAGGGGCGTAACACTGAAGCTTTCTTT
CDR3 protein: CASSAGQGRNTEAFF

V gene: TRBV30
D gene: -
clone size: -
J gene: TRBJ1-3
CDR3 DNA: TGTGCCTGGAGTGTTGGAGGAGGTTCTGGAAACACCATATATTTT
CDR3 protein: CAWSVGGGSGNTIYF

V gene: TRBV5-1
D gene: TRBD1
clone size: -
J gene: TRBJ2-2
CDR3 DNA: TGCGCCAGCAGCCTTGGACAGGGGAACACCGGGGAGCTGTTTTTT
CDR3 protein: CASSLGQGNTGELFF

V gene: TRBV7-2
D gene: -
clone size: -
J gene: TRBJ2-7
CDR3 DNA: TGTGCCAGCAGCTCCGCCTCGGGCAGGGGCTGGGAGCAGTACTTC
CDR3 protein: CASSSASGRGWEQYF

V gene: TRBV7-2
D gene: TRBD2
clone size: -
J gene: TRBJ2-1
CDR3 DNA: TGTGCCACCGGTTTAGCGGGAGGGACCTACAATGAGCAGTTCTTC
CDR3 protein: CATGLAGGTYNEQFF

V gene: TRBV7-2
D gene: TRBD2
clone size: -
J gene: TRBJ2-1
CDR3 DNA: TGTGCCAGCAGCCGGTCCGGGACTAGCCTTTACAATGAGCAGTTCTTC
CDR3 protein: CASSRSGTSLYNEQFF

V gene: TRBV5-1
D gene: TRBD2
clone size: -
J gene: TRBJ2-3
CDR3 DNA: TGCGCCAGCAGCCCACGGCCACTAGCGGCCAGCCATAGCACAGATACGCAGTATTTT
CDR3 protein: CASSPRPLAASHSTDTQYF

V gene: TRBV5-1
D gene: -
clone size: few
J gene: TRBJ2-3
CDR3 DNA: TGCGCCAGCAGCTTACTAGCAGATACGCAGTATTTT
CDR3 protein: CASSLLADTQYF

V gene: TRBV30
D gene: -
clone size: -
J gene: TRBJ2-2
CDR3 DNA: TGTGCCTGGAGTGGACTAGCGAACACCGGGGAGCTGTTTTTT
CDR3 protein: CAWSGLANTGELFF

V gene: TRBV18
D gene: -
clone size: once
J gene: TRBJ1-5
CDR3 DNA: TGTGCCAGCTCAGGACCGCTAGCAAATCAGCCCCAGCATTTT
CDR3 protein: CASSGPLANQPQHF

V gene: TRBV6-1
D gene: -
clone size: -
J gene: TRBJ1-4
CDR3 DNA: TGTGCCAGCAGTGCCAACCTCGGTAATGAAAAACTGTTTTTT
CDR3 protein: CASSANLGNEKLFF

V gene: TRBV7-3
D gene: -
clone size: -
J gene: TRBJ1-1
CDR3 DNA: TGTGCCAGCAGCTTATGGGCAAGCGGAAACACTGAAGCTTTCTTT
CDR3 protein: CASSLWASGNTEAFF

V gene: TRBV2
D gene: TRBD1
clone size: -
J gene: TRBJ1-1
CDR3 DNA: TGTGCCAGCCGACAGGGCCAGAACACTGAAGCTTTCTTT
CDR3 protein: CASRQGQNTEAFF

V gene: TRBV6-5
D gene: TRBD1
clone size: -
J gene: TRBJ1-5
CDR3 DNA: TGTGCCACCGGGGACAGGGGATTGAGCAATCAGCCCCAGCATTTT
CDR3 protein: CATGDRGLSNQPQHF